These 8 T cell receptor beta chains share one sample of origin, sequenced in a study of blood T cell repertoires in COVID-19. TCRdb's table, derived via immunoSEQ multiplex PCR, lists solely in-frame clones and lacks some. The sample lists 100,000 to 150,000 clones, roughly 87% occurring once. What was sequenced was peripheral blood. The receptors here all came from a man aged 80 or over with active or convalescent COVID-19.

This clone was detected only a few times. The rearrangement links TRBV12-3 or TRBV12-4 to TRBJ1-2, with D maybe TRBD1 (6 bases). This CDR3 contains 13 residues. Trimming stripped 7 bases from V and 4 bases from J, with 13 bases between. CDR3 sequence: CASTNTGIYGYTF. The CDR3, as DNA: TGTGCCAGCACCAATACAGGGATCTATGGCTACACCTTC.

This sequence joins TRBV30 and TRBJ2-5, with a tentative D call TRBD1 (6 bases). CDR1 and CDR2 (germline): GTSNPN, SVGIG (reference sequence). The germline V and J ends were trimmed by 1 base and 5 bases, with 11 bases remaining between them. This CDR3 is built from 13 residues. The CDR3 loop is CAWSGGGRETQYF. CDR3 coding DNA: TGTGCCTGGAGTGGTGGGGGCCGGGAGACCCAGTACTTC.

Only one count was recorded for this clone. The chain employs TRBV3-1 (or the pseudogene TRBV3-2) and TRBJ1-5; D gene unclear. This CDR3 contains 15 residues. Germline CDR1 LGHDT, CDR2 YNNKEL (reference sequence). V was clipped by 1 base and J by 0 bases, with 7 bases between them. The CDR3 DNA follows: TGTGCCAGCAGCCAAGGCAGTTATAGCAATCAGCCCCAGCATTTT. This encodes CASSQGSYSNQPQHF.

Only one count was recorded for this clone. This chain links TRBV5-5 with TRBJ1-6; D unclear. The CDR3 has 12 residues. Looked up from germline, CDR1 is SGHKS and CDR2 is YYEKEE (reference sequence). V gave up 6 bases and J gave up 8 bases, with 9 bases separating them. CDR3 sequence: CASTLGDSPLHF. The CDR3 DNA is TGTGCCAGCACATTGGGCGATTCACCCCTCCACTTT.

This chain links TRBV5-1 with TRBJ1-3; TRBD1 might be the D (5 bases). Deletions cut 0 bases from V and 4 bases from J, with 11 bases between. Germline V gives CDR1 SGHRS, CDR2 YFSETQ. The CDR3 is 15 residues long. CDR3 nucleotide sequence: TGCGCCAGCAGCTTGGAAGGGACTTCCGGAAACACCATATATTTT. As protein: CASSLEGTSGNTIYF.

The gene calls are TRBV10-2 and TRBJ2-1; 12 nucleotides match TRBD2. CDR1 is WSHSY and CDR2 is SAAADI in the germline V gene. There are 22 residues in the CDR3. J gave up 0 bases and V 2 bases, and 17 bases lay outside the gene matches. CDR3 DNA: TGCGCCAGCAGTGAGCTAGCGGGAGGGCCAGTTTTGGCGAGAAGCTCCTACAATGAGCAGTTCTTC. Translation gives CASSELAGGPVLARSSYNEQFF.

The rearrangement links TRBV24-1 to TRBJ2-3, with unresolved D. Germline lookup yields CDR1 KGHDR and CDR2 SFDVKD. The CDR3 contains 12 residues. V was shortened by 7 bases and J by 0 bases, with 4 bases between the two germline ends. The CDR3 region has the DNA TGTGCCACCAGCGGGAGCACAGATACGCAGTATTTT. Translating it yields CATSGSTDTQYF.

The chain couples TRBV18 to TRBJ2-4; D is perhaps TRBD1 (6 bases). Germline V gene data show CDR1 as KGHSH and CDR2 as LQKENI. V lost 3 bases and J 0 bases, leaving 15 bases between the germline ends. The CDR3 consists of 17 residues. For the CDR3, the DNA is TGTGCCAGCTCACCCCTCGAGGGGGTTTTAGCCAAAAACATTCAGTACTTC. Protein sequence: CASSPLEGVLAKNIQYF.